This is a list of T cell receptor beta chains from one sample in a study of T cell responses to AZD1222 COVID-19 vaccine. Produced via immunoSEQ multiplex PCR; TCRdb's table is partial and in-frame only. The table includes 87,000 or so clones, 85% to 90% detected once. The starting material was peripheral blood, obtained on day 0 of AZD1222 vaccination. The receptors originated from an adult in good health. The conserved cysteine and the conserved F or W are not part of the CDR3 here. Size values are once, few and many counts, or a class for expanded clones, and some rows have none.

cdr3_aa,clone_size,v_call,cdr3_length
ASSPRGDSNQPQH,.,TRBV18,13
ASTRDRGLDGYT,.,TRBV5-6,12
ASRYGTGDQPQH,.,TRBV2,12
ARVLPLH,.,TRBV3-1/TRBV3-2,7
ASSQGGSTNEKLF,.,TRBV4-1,13
SVVGTGIFGGYT,.,TRBV29-1,12
ASSLGPNYGYT,once,TRBV5-4,11
ASSLGTANEQF,.,TRBV7-2,11
ASSSDNEQF,.,TRBV4-1,9
ASSIRETQY,.,TRBV28,9
ASSPRAGGDSYNSPLH,.,TRBV9,16
ASSSLTSGITDTQY,.,TRBV7-2,14
AWSVRMAGGPDEQF,.,TRBV30,14
ASSYEGGGFGELF,.,TRBV6-6,13
ASSLDSGIAEAF,once,TRBV28,12
ASSPGTSPASGANVLT,once,TRBV5-6,16
SALQGYEQY,.,TRBV20-1,9
ASSLPTSGDTDTQY,.,TRBV5-1,14
ASRIGGGYRYEQY,.,TRBV7-2,13
ASRLTIVGELF,.,TRBV28,11
ASSPGPGNSPLH,.,TRBV7-2,12
ASSLGDLRSEKLF,.,TRBV7-8,13
ASRLPGTGAEAF,.,TRBV28,12
ASSRGGGEQY,.,TRBV3-1/TRBV3-2,10
ASSPFRDVNEKLF,once,TRBV18,13
ASSPRDSLPIRGEKLF,.,TRBV9,16
ASSPQRGNEAF,.,TRBV7-9,11
ASSRGYEQY,.,TRBV18,9
ASRWAGEQY,.,TRBV6-6,9
ASSLESREQF,.,TRBV11-2,10
ASSSRRQGGRVEAF,.,TRBV28,14
ASSYSDGVRRTEAF,.,TRBV6-5,14
ASSYGTSGGRETQY,.,TRBV6-5,14
ASSSGQENSPLH,many,TRBV13,12
ASSAGQGAGSPLH,few,TRBV27,13
ASRVGLTKNIQY,.,TRBV6-5,12
ASRWRTDTGELF,.,TRBV7-8,12
ASSQEGGWPLH,.,TRBV4-3,11
ASSQTLEGQRAF,.,TRBV3-1/TRBV3-2,12
ASSTGTQSEKLF,.,TRBV6-5,12